This T cell receptor beta chain was sequenced in a study of beta chain features in type 1 diabetes. Broader study findings: Patients with type 1 diabetes showed fewer VDJ junction insertions and more deletions. In every one of the four CD4+ subsets, TCRB CDR3s were moderately but significantly shorter in Type 1 diabetes patients.

The whole isolated RNA underwent reverse transcription, so sequencing captured expressed TCRB transcripts. Here immunoSEQ multiplex PCR was the method, and the copy in TCRdb shows in-frame clones only, minus some. The sample has a few hundred thousand clones; about 13% are singletons. This clone was seen a handful of times. Its antigen is as yet unknown. The TCR originated in a woman younger than 30 with type 1 diabetes. Sequencing input: naive CD4+ T cells from blood.

Written as DNA, the CDR3 is TGTGCCAGTAGTATACAGGGACTAGCGGGTGAAAGTACCGGGGAGCTGTTTTTT. Its translation: CASSIQGLAGESTGELFF. J is TRBJ2-2 and V is TRBV19; 12 bases match TRBD2. The CDR3 is made up of 18 amino acids. Trimming took 2 bases from V and 5 from J; bases not matched to a gene: 9. In germline, CDR1 is LNHDA, CDR2 SQIVND (reference sequence).